A selection of T cell receptor beta chains follows, all from one sample in a study of blood T cell repertoires in COVID-19. TCRdb's copy holds only in-frame clones and misses some; the assay was immunoSEQ multiplex PCR. The table shows 330,000 or so clones, with 87% occurring only once. The sequenced material came from PBMCs or T cells enriched from blood (not recorded which). Receptors were obtained from a man in his forties in a cohort exposed to, infected with or recovered from COVID-19 (not recorded which). CDR3s include the opening cysteine and the closing phenylalanine or tryptophan. A D gene is named only where the DNA matches it firmly. Size tells how often a clone was seen (once, few, many) or the class of an expanded clone, and some rows leave it out.

V gene	clone size	J gene	D gene	CDR3 protein	CDR3 DNA
TRBV7-9	once	TRBJ2-7	-	CASSLQGLLYEQYF	TGTGCCAGCAGCTTACAGGGTCTCCTCTACGAGCAGTACTTC
TRBV30	-	TRBJ2-7	-	CAWSGAGQKEQYF	TGTGCCTGGAGTGGCGCCGGACAAAAAGAGCAGTACTTC
TRBV7-9	-	TRBJ1-4	TRBD1	CASSLGQGLTEEEVVF	TGTGCCAGCAGCTTAGGACAGGGGTTAACCGAGGAAGAGGTGGTTTTT
TRBV6-4	-	TRBJ1-5	TRBD1	CASSDPRTGLSNQPQHF	TGTGCCAGCAGTGACCCAAGGACAGGCCTAAGCAATCAGCCCCAGCATTTT
TRBV6-5	-	TRBJ1-1	-	CASHSLIGTNTEAFF	TGTGCCAGCCATTCTCTTATCGGGACAAACACTGAAGCTTTCTTT
TRBV27	-	TRBJ1-1	TRBD1	CASRQGTANTEAFF	TGTGCCAGCAGACAGGGGACGGCAAACACTGAAGCTTTCTTT
TRBV6-5	few	TRBJ2-1	-	CASSYTTGARNEQFF	TGTGCCAGCAGTTACACGACTGGAGCACGGAATGAGCAGTTCTTC
TRBV5-1	few	TRBJ2-1	-	CASSLKQGRSQFF	TGCGCCAGCAGCTTAAAACAGGGTAGGTCGCAGTTCTTC
TRBV10-1	-	TRBJ2-3	-	CASSESRDMSTDTQYF	TGCGCCAGCAGTGAGTCTCGGGACATGAGCACAGATACGCAGTATTTT
TRBV27	-	TRBJ2-7	-	CASAKGGQAAYEQYF	TGTGCCAGCGCCAAGGGAGGACAGGCGGCCTACGAGCAGTACTTC
TRBV19	-	TRBJ1-4	TRBD1	CASSAQQGAAGKLFF	TGTGCCAGTAGTGCCCAACAGGGGGCGGCTGGAAAACTGTTTTTT
TRBV20-1	-	TRBJ2-7	-	CSASVGRYYEQYF	TGCAGTGCTAGTGTAGGCAGGTACTACGAGCAGTACTTC
TRBV11-1	-	TRBJ2-7	TRBD2	CASSRTSGRSYEQYF	TGTGCCAGCAGCCGTACTAGCGGGAGATCCTACGAGCAGTACTTC
TRBV27	-	TRBJ1-2	-	CASSFLTSQKRDYGYTF	TGTGCCAGCAGTTTCCTTACATCCCAGAAGAGGGATTATGGCTACACCTTC
TRBV21-1	-	TRBJ2-1	-	CASSKGGGRHGVYNEQFF	TGTGCCAGCAGCAAAGGAGGGGGCCGTCACGGAGTTTACAATGAGCAGTTCTTC
TRBV2	-	TRBJ2-1	-	CASSDGVADEQFF	TGTGCCAGCAGTGATGGGGTAGCGGATGAGCAGTTCTTC
TRBV27	-	TRBJ2-7	-	CASSPALWTYEQYF	TGTGCCAGCAGCCCAGCACTATGGACCTACGAGCAGTACTTC
TRBV6-5	-	TRBJ2-2	-	CASTAGSAGELFF	TGTGCCAGCACCGCGGGGTCAGCCGGGGAGCTGTTTTTT
TRBV6-5	-	TRBJ1-6	-	CASSFQGPLYNSPLHF	TGTGCCAGCAGTTTTCAGGGTCCCCTCTATAATTCACCCCTCCACTTT
TRBV2	-	TRBJ2-2	TRBD2	CASSVFAPRAGVGGELFF	TGTGCCAGCAGTGTATTCGCACCTCGAGCGGGAGTTGGGGGGGAGCTGTTTTTT
TRBV7-2	once	TRBJ2-3	-	CASSLRASDTQYF	TGTGCCAGCAGCTTACGTGCGTCAGATACGCAGTATTTT
TRBV6-5	-	TRBJ1-4	-	CASRNILDEKLFF	TGTGCCAGCAGAAACATCCTGGATGAAAAACTGTTTTTT
TRBV5-5	-	TRBJ2-1	TRBD2	CASKTGGPVDEQFF	TGTGCCAGCAAAACGGGAGGGCCCGTGGATGAGCAGTTCTTC
TRBV25-1	-	TRBJ1-2	TRBD1	CASSAADRGPGHGYTF	TGTGCCAGCAGCGCTGCTGACAGGGGGCCCGGTCATGGCTACACCTTC
TRBV5-1	-	TRBJ2-1	TRBD2	CASKAGGGTYNEQFF	TGCGCCAGCAAGGCCGGGGGGGGGACCTACAATGAGCAGTTCTTC
TRBV4-2	-	TRBJ2-1	-	CASSQVYRTGVLDEQFF	TGTGCCAGCAGCCAAGTGTATCGGACGGGGGTCTTGGATGAGCAGTTCTTC
TRBV5-1	-	TRBJ2-1	-	CASSLAGGVGEQFF	TGCGCCAGCAGCTTGGCCGGGGGAGTCGGTGAGCAGTTCTTC
TRBV28	-	TRBJ2-3	TRBD2	CASSLGSGDTDTQYF	TGTGCCAGCAGTTTAGGGAGCGGGGACACAGATACGCAGTATTTT
TRBV29-1	-	TRBJ1-1	-	CSVQRYRDTEAFF	TGCAGTGTCCAGAGGTACAGGGACACTGAAGCTTTCTTT
TRBV12-3/TRBV12-4	once	TRBJ2-2	TRBD1	CARPRGRGGELFF	TGTGCTCGTCCAAGGGGGCGAGGCGGGGAGCTGTTTTTT
TRBV18	once	TRBJ1-3	-	CASSPDWSSGNTIYF	TGTGCCAGCTCACCGGACTGGAGCTCTGGAAACACCATATATTTT
TRBV6-5	-	TRBJ1-2	TRBD1	CASTRTGAYGYTF	TGTGCCAGCACCCGGACAGGGGCATATGGCTACACCTTC
TRBV19	-	TRBJ1-5	TRBD1	CASSIGQGGQPQHF	TGTGCCAGTAGTATAGGACAGGGTGGTCAGCCCCAGCATTTT
TRBV10-3	-	TRBJ2-1	-	CAISDTGWDEQFF	TGTGCCATCAGTGACACAGGGTGGGATGAGCAGTTCTTC
TRBV9	once	TRBJ2-7	TRBD2	CASSVRLAGGPGEQYF	TGTGCCAGCAGCGTACGACTAGCGGGAGGCCCTGGAGAGCAGTACTTC
TRBV5-1	-	TRBJ2-5	TRBD2	CASSSPGGETQYF	TGCGCCAGCAGCTCCCCGGGAGGAGAGACCCAGTACTTC
TRBV7-2	-	TRBJ2-1	TRBD2	CASSGLAGGYRNEQFF	TGTGCCAGCAGCGGACTAGCGGGAGGTTATAGGAATGAGCAGTTCTTC
TRBV28	-	TRBJ2-7	-	CASSLGDRDYEQYF	TGTGCCAGCAGTTTAGGAGACAGAGACTACGAGCAGTACTTC
TRBV7-9	-	TRBJ2-1	TRBD2	CASSLPRGLALRGYNEQFF	TGTGCCAGCAGCTTACCGCGGGGACTAGCGCTCCGAGGGTACAATGAGCAGTTCTTC
TRBV7-6	-	TRBJ2-1	TRBD2	CASSPGLAGINEQFF	TGTGCCAGCAGCCCAGGACTAGCGGGAATCAATGAGCAGTTCTTC
TRBV27	-	TRBJ1-1	-	CASSFFGGGDDTEAFF	TGTGCCAGCAGTTTTTTTGGGGGAGGGGATGACACTGAAGCTTTCTTT
TRBV5-1	once	TRBJ2-7	TRBD1	CASRDRGYEQYF	TGCGCCAGCAGGGACAGGGGCTACGAGCAGTACTTC
TRBV5-1	once	TRBJ2-3	TRBD1	CASSPRQGAGTDTQYF	TGCGCCAGCAGCCCGAGACAGGGGGCGGGCACAGATACGCAGTATTTT
TRBV10-2	-	TRBJ2-1	TRBD2	CASSSIAGDEQFF	TGCGCCAGCAGTTCGATAGCGGGAGATGAGCAGTTCTTC
TRBV9	-	TRBJ1-2	TRBD1	CASSPRTGGSYGYTF	TGTGCCAGCAGCCCCAGGACAGGGGGTAGCTATGGCTACACCTTC